The 14 T cell receptor beta chains presented below share a single source sample, sequenced in a study of somatic mutations in cytotoxic T cells in rheumatoid arthritis. TCRdb's table, derived via immunoSEQ multiplex PCR, lists solely in-frame clones and lacks some. The table includes around 20,000 clones, approximately 75% detected once. The sequenced sample was CD8+ T cells sorted from blood. These receptors originate from an adult with rheumatoid arthritis.

The V call is TRBV9, the J call TRBJ2-2; unclear D gene. The germline CDR1 and CDR2 sequences are SGDLS and YYNGEE. The V end lost 6 bases, the J end lost 8 bases, and 11 bases lay between the germline ends. The CDR3 consists of 12 residues. CDR3 amino acids: CASTPQSGELFF. The DNA for the CDR3 is TGTGCCAGCACCCCTCAATCAGGGGAGCTGTTTTTT.

This clone appeared once. The rearrangement uses TRBV5-6 and TRBJ1-1, with 9 nucleotides matching TRBD1. CDR1 and CDR2 from the germline V gene are SGHDT and YYEEEE. The J segment lost 5 bases and the V segment lost 4 bases, leaving 12 bases of the junction unmatched. The CDR3 is made up of 16 amino acids. CDR3 bases: TGTGCCAGCAGCCTGGGACAGGGCGTACGGGTGACTGAAGCTTTCTTT. It translates to CASSLGQGVRVTEAFF.

The chain recombines TRBV28 with TRBJ2-3, with TRBD1 matching 7 bases. Germline loops: CDR1 MDHEN, CDR2 SYDVKM. This CDR3 region has 18 residues. V trimming: 2 bases; J trimming: 3 bases; junction bases outside the gene matches: 14. The CDR3 nucleotides read TGTGCCAGCAGTTTAATGGGTGAAGGGGACAGAGAGACAGATACGCAGTATTTT. It yields the protein CASSLMGEGDRETDTQYF. The full variable domain, with the rest looked up from reference TRBV28 and TRBJ2-3, is DVKVTQSSRYLVKRTGEKVFLECVQDMDHENMFWYRQDPGLGLRLIYFSYDVKMKEKGDIPEGYSVSREKKERFSLILESASTNQTSMYLCASSLMGEGDRETDTQYFGPGTRLTVL.

This sequence joins TRBV28 and TRBJ2-7, with D tentatively TRBD1 or TRBD2 (5 bases each). Germline CDR1 is MDHEN and CDR2 is SYDVKM. Trimming stripped 5 bases from V and 1 base from J, with 15 bases between. The CDR3 totals 15 residues. The CDR3 DNA sequence: TGTGCCAGCAGTCCGAACAGGTGGAGGTCCTACGAGCAGTACTTC. Translating it yields CASSPNRWRSYEQYF.

In this sample, this clone turned up a few times. The genes are TRBV7-2 and TRBJ2-7; unclear D gene. V lost 4 bases to trimming and J lost 2 bases, with 6 bases between them. The CDR3 totals 12 residues. Germline CDR1 and CDR2: SGHTA and FQGNSA. The CDR3 sequence: CASSSSPYEQYF. CDR3 nucleotide sequence: TGTGCCAGCAGCTCGTCTCCCTACGAGCAGTACTTC.

The gene calls are TRBV9 and TRBJ2-1; perhaps TRBD2 as D (5 bases). Germline assignment: CDR1 SGDLS and CDR2 YYNGEE. V dropped 3 bases and J dropped 8 bases, with 15 bases sitting between them. This CDR3 contains 14 residues. The CDR3 nucleotides are TGTGCCAGCAGCGACGTAGGTCAGGAGGATGAGCAGTTCTTC. Translation: CASSDVGQEDEQFF.

V gene TRBV10-3 combines with J gene TRBJ2-1; 9 bases align to TRBD2. The CDR3 loop spans 16 amino acids. After removal of 3 bases from V and 2 bases from J, the junction contained 5 bases not matched to a gene. Germline CDR1 ENHRY, CDR2 SYGVKD. The CDR3 DNA reads TGTGCCATCAGTGATCGGCGGGAGGGCCCCTACAATGAGCAGTTCTTC. Residues: CAISDRREGPYNEQFF.

The V gene is TRBV7-9, the J gene TRBJ2-1; 9 nucleotides align to TRBD2. CDR3 length: 16 residues. The germline V gene has CDR1 SEHNR and CDR2 FQNEAQ (reference sequence). V lost 1 base and J lost 3; bases outside the gene matches: 4. As DNA, the CDR3 is TGTGCCAGCAGCTTAGTTCCTAGCGGGATCTACAATGAGCAGTTCTTC. This codes for CASSLVPSGIYNEQFF.

The chain joins TRBV30 to TRBJ2-1, with a weak D call TRBD2 (6 bases). CDR1 GTSNPN and CDR2 SVGIG come from the germline V gene (reference sequence). V was cut by 0 bases and J by 8 bases, with 26 bases left in between. The CDR3 loop spans 18 amino acids. This CDR3 reads CAWSVLRENNKGVDEQFF. CDR3 sequence (DNA): TGTGCCTGGAGTGTTCTACGGGAGAATAACAAAGGGGTCGATGAGCAGTTCTTC.

The gene calls are TRBV7-8 and TRBJ2-5; D is undetermined. The CDR3 is made up of 16 amino acids. V dropped 2 bases and J dropped 5 bases, with 18 bases sitting between them. Germline CDR1 and CDR2: SGHVS and FQNEAQ. In DNA form, the CDR3 reads TGTGCCAGCAGCTTATTCGGGCTACTAACGAGCGAGACCCAGTACTTC. This encodes CASSLFGLLTSETQYF.

The chain joins TRBV5-6 to TRBJ1-1; D remains ambiguous. The CDR3 extends over 14 amino acids. The germline V gene has CDR1 SGHDT and CDR2 YYEEEE. Trimming shortened V by 0 bases and J by 1 base, and 7 bases separated the two germline ends. The CDR3 loop is CASSLAQSNTEAFF. The DNA of the CDR3 is TGTGCCAGCAGCTTGGCACAGTCGAACACTGAAGCTTTCTTT.

This rearrangement joins TRBV4-3 to TRBJ2-1; 7 bases line up with TRBD2. There are 13 residues in the CDR3. The germline gives CDR1 LGHNA, CDR2 YSLEER. After removal of 1 base from V and 9 bases from J, the junction contained 3 bases not matched to a gene. The CDR3 DNA sequence: TGCGCCAGCAGCCAAGTTCCGGGAGGTGAGCAGTTCTTC. It translates to CASSQVPGGEQFF.

V and J are TRBV7-6 and TRBJ2-3, with TRBD2 matching 9 bases. CDR3 length: 19 residues. Germline loops: CDR1 SGHVS, CDR2 FNYEAQ. V trimming: 5 bases; J trimming: 2 bases; junction bases outside the gene matches: 17. The CDR3 here is CASSHLRGASGTDTDTQYF. The CDR3 DNA sequence: TGTGCCAGCAGCCACCTCCGTGGGGCTAGCGGGACAGACACAGATACGCAGTATTTT.

The chain employs TRBV7-9 and TRBJ2-7; 8 positions agree with TRBD1. V lost 8 bases and J lost 4; bases outside the gene matches: 13. This CDR3 has 15 residues. CDR1 is SEHNR and CDR2 is FQNEAQ in the germline V gene (reference sequence). CDR3 sequence: CASRGDRTGTYEQYF. The CDR3, as DNA: TGTGCCAGCCGGGGAGACCGGACAGGGACGTACGAGCAGTACTTC.